This T cell receptor (beta chain) originates from a study of blood T cell repertoires in COVID-19. Study-wide context: Material from acute and convalescent COVID-19 was sourced from the United States, Italy and Spain.

Sequencing was performed with immunoSEQ multiplex PCR; in TCRdb, only in-frame clones are kept and a portion is missing. The sample yields 350,000 to 450,000 clones, nearly 90% seen once. Participant ages covered about 18 to 95 years across 25 or so US areas. The study recruited exposed participants who had met a COVID-19 case within 2 weeks before entry. This clone was detected once. Sequenced sample: PBMCs or T cells enriched from blood (not recorded which). The receptor comes from a woman under 30 who had been exposed to COVID-19.

The CDR3 loop is CASRSSGRAHEQFF. The CDR3 DNA follows: TGTGCCAGTAGGTCTAGCGGGAGGGCCCATGAGCAGTTCTTC. The genes are TRBV19 and TRBJ2-1; TRBD2 aligns across 12 bases. The CDR3 consists of 14 residues. From germline, CDR1 is LNHDA and CDR2 SQIVND (reference sequence). J lost 8 bases, V lost 6 bases, and 5 bases had no gene match.